Shown below are 19 T cell receptor beta chains from a single sample sequenced in a study of T cell responses to AZD1222 COVID-19 vaccine. Sequenced by immunoSEQ multiplex PCR; TCRdb stores in-frame clones only, minus some. The table records 120,000 to 150,000 clones, approximately 90% of them present only once. The specimen was peripheral blood, collected 28 days after the second AZD1222 dose. These receptors were taken from an adult who received the AZD1222 COVID-19 vaccine.

J is TRBJ2-7 and V is TRBV6-5, with D unclear. This CDR3 is built from 11 residues. Trimming shortened V by 10 bases and J by 2 bases, and 9 bases separated the two germline ends. Germline V CDR1 and CDR2: MNHEY, SVGAGI. The CDR3 region is CAISLTYEQYF. The CDR3 coding sequence is TGTGCCATCTCACTAACCTACGAGCAGTACTTC.

The genes are TRBV4-3 and TRBJ1-1; no reliable D call. V dropped 0 bases and J dropped 3 bases, with 5 bases sitting between them. Germline CDR1 reads LGHNA; CDR2 reads YSLEER. CDR3 length: 13 residues. The CDR3 bases are TGCGCCAGCAGCCAAGACAGCGACACTGAAGCTTTCTTT. Translating it yields CASSQDSDTEAFF.

The rearrangement links TRBV18 to TRBJ1-2; D may be TRBD1 (6 bases). Germline lookup yields CDR1 KGHSH and CDR2 LQKENI. CDR3 length: 15 residues. V was pared by 5 bases and J by 4 bases, with 17 bases between. CDR3 bases: TGTGCCAGCTCAGCGACGGACAGTCCGCGCTATGGCTACACCTTC. The encoded protein is CASSATDSPRYGYTF.

This clone was observed once. J is TRBJ1-1 and V is TRBV15; D is uncertain. The CDR3 has 14 amino acids. Trimming stripped 2 bases from V and 0 bases from J, with 7 bases between. Germline lookup yields CDR1 LNHNV and CDR2 YYDKDF (reference sequence). CDR3 sequence reads: CATSRSGLNTEAFF. The DNA of the CDR3 is TGTGCCACCAGCAGAAGTGGGCTGAACACTGAAGCTTTCTTT.

This chain joins TRBV30 and TRBJ1-3, with D hard to call. Germline CDR1 reads GTSNPN; CDR2 reads SVGIG (reference sequence). With 0 bases removed from V and 1 base from J, the gap between germline ends came to 4 bases. The CDR3 has 13 residues. Here the CDR3 reads CAWSVSSGNTIYF. In nucleotides, the CDR3 is TGTGCCTGGAGTGTAAGTTCTGGAAACACCATATATTTT.

The DNA for the CDR3 is TGTGCCAGCAGCCTGACTAGCGGGGCGAACACCGGGGAGCTGTTTTTT. Translating it yields CASSLTSGANTGELFF. V and J are TRBV3-1 (or the pseudogene TRBV3-2) and TRBJ2-2; 11 nucleotides match TRBD2. The CDR3 contains 16 residues. Germline-derived CDR1 and CDR2 are LGHDT and YNNKEL (reference sequence). Trimming took 4 bases from V and 0 from J; bases not matched to a gene: 1.

This chain connects TRBV15 to TRBJ2-5; 8 bases align to TRBD1. Germline CDR1 reads LNHNV; CDR2 reads YYDKDF (reference sequence). The CDR3 runs 17 residues. Germline trimming cut 2 bases from V and 5 bases from J; bases unmatched to any gene: 13. The CDR3 is CATSRSPDRVGQETQYF. DNA of the CDR3: TGTGCCACCAGCAGATCGCCGGACAGGGTTGGGCAGGAGACCCAGTACTTC.

This chain connects TRBV18 to TRBJ2-6, with D maybe TRBD2 (5 bases). This CDR3 comprises 15 residues. Trimming shortened V by 4 bases and J by 2 bases, and 9 bases separated the two germline ends. Germline V CDR1 and CDR2: KGHSH, LQKENI. The CDR3 is CASSHSGAGANVLTF. The CDR3 DNA sequence: TGTGCCAGCTCACACTCCGGGGCTGGGGCCAACGTCCTGACTTTC.

The gene calls are TRBV4-3 and TRBJ2-2; D is perhaps TRBD2 (6 bases). CDR3 length: 15 residues. Germline V gene data show CDR1 as LGHNA and CDR2 as YSLEER. The V end lost 4 bases, the J end lost 1 base, and 10 bases lay between the germline ends. As DNA, the CDR3 is TGCGCCAGCAGCCTCTTGGGGGGGAACACCGGGGAGCTGTTTTTT. This codes for CASSLLGGNTGELFF.

The chain couples TRBV15 to TRBJ1-4, with TRBD1 matching 10 bases. Germline V CDR1 and CDR2: LNHNV, YYDKDF (reference sequence). CDR3 length: 16 amino acids. J gave up 6 bases and V 2 bases, and 6 bases lay outside the gene matches. The CDR3 DNA follows: TGTGCCACCAGCAGACCCGCCGGACAGGGGGATGAAAAACTGTTTTTT. Its translation is CATSRPAGQGDEKLFF.

The J gene is TRBJ2-5, the V gene TRBV19; 7 positions match TRBD1. The CDR3 is 15 amino acids. From germline, CDR1 is LNHDA and CDR2 SQIVND (reference sequence). J was trimmed by 2 bases and V by 4 bases; bases with no gene match: 7. The CDR3: CASSTPGTAQETQYF. The CDR3 DNA reads TGTGCCAGTAGTACCCCTGGGACAGCACAAGAGACCCAGTACTTC.

The V and J genes are TRBV29-1 and TRBJ2-1; weak D call: TRBD2 (5 bases). The CDR3 length is 13 residues. Germline CDR1 is SQVTM and CDR2 is ANQGSEA. The ends were cut back, 5 bases at V and 3 bases at J, with 11 bases in the middle. CDR3 DNA: TGCAGCGTTATGAACCGGGGCTACAATGAGCAGTTCTTC. Amino acids: CSVMNRGYNEQFF.

The chain links TRBV11-3 to TRBJ2-3; 7 positions agree with TRBD2. The germline gives CDR1 SGHNT, CDR2 YENEEA. CDR3 size: 18 residues. Trimming at V came to 0 bases and at J to 6 bases, leaving 15 bases not matched to a gene. CDR3 sequence reads: CASSLDLGWWRETDTQYF. The CDR3 bases are TGTGCCAGCAGCTTAGATCTGGGTTGGTGGCGGGAGACCGATACGCAGTATTTT.

The V call is TRBV7-9, the J call TRBJ1-2; D is possibly TRBD1 (5 bases). The CDR3 is 16 residues long. Germline assignment: CDR1 SEHNR and CDR2 FQNEAQ (reference sequence). V lost 5 bases and J 2 bases, leaving 18 bases between the germline ends. CDR3 sequence: CASSPPQGQVNYGYTF. The CDR3 coding sequence is TGTGCCAGCAGCCCGCCCCAGGGCCAGGTGAACTATGGCTACACCTTC.

The chain employs TRBV7-6 and TRBJ2-5; 10 bases are a match to TRBD2. The CDR3 totals 17 residues. The ends lost 4 bases at V and 0 bases at J; junction bases unmatched: 8. Germline V gives CDR1 SGHVS, CDR2 FNYEAQ. As DNA, the CDR3 is TGTGCCAGCAGCTCGGGTCCAGCGGGGGGGTACCAAGAGACCCAGTACTTC. This translates into CASSSGPAGGYQETQYF.

The chain couples TRBV7-6 to TRBJ2-7; a weak D match, TRBD1 (6 bases). Germline V gene lookup returns CDR1 SGHVS and CDR2 FNYEAQ. The V gene lost 1 base and the J gene lost 5 bases, with 9 bases spanning the gap. The length of the CDR3 is 13 residues. For the CDR3, the DNA is TGTGCCAGCAGCTTAGAACAGGGCAACGAGCAGTACTTC. Protein sequence: CASSLEQGNEQYF.

This chain connects TRBV19 to TRBJ2-2; 11 nucleotides match TRBD1. CDR3 length equals 15 residues. CDR1 LNHDA and CDR2 SQIVND come from the germline V gene (reference sequence). V was clipped by 3 bases and J by 5 bases; unmatched bases: 2. The CDR3 DNA reads as TGTGCCAGTAGTATGGGACAGGGGGGGACCGGGGAGCTGTTTTTT. Its protein product is CASSMGQGGTGELFF. The entire variable domain, with the rest obtained from reference TRBV19 and TRBJ2-2, is as follows: DGGITQSPKYLFRKEGQNVTLSCEQNLNHDAMYWYRQDPGQGLRLIYYSQIVNDFQKGDIAEGYSVSREKKESFPLTVTSAQKNPTAFYLCASSMGQGGTGELFFGEGSRLTVL.

This chain joins TRBV30 and TRBJ2-3; possibly TRBD1 for D (6 bases). V dropped 6 bases and J dropped 9 bases, with 13 bases sitting between them. Germline V CDR1 and CDR2: GTSNPN, SVGIG (reference sequence). The CDR3 has 11 amino acids. The CDR3 here is CACFLGATQYF. The CDR3 bases are TGTGCCTGCTTCTTGGGGGCAACGCAGTATTTT.

This chain connects TRBV11-2 to TRBJ2-2, with D perhaps TRBD2 (6 bases). The germline V and J ends were trimmed by 5 bases and 7 bases, with 26 bases remaining between them. This CDR3 is 18 amino acids long. Per germline, CDR1 SGHAT and CDR2 FQNNGV. The CDR3, as DNA: TGTGCCAGCAGCCTCCGGCCCCACAGCCCGGGAGAGGGCGGGGAGCTGTTTTTT. It translates to CASSLRPHSPGEGGELFF.